This entry is about one TCR beta chain. Its specific antigen is unknown. Qualities for individual bases were not recorded, and no much larger clone is one base off. This sample is drawn from a study of blood T cell repertoires in COVID-19 (TCRdb year 2020). With respect to the entire study: Samples covering the acute and convalescent phases of COVID-19 were provided by collaborators in the United States, Italy and Spain. The material from the prospective study consisted of cDNA or gDNA derived from T cells, B-cell-depleted T cells, or PBMCs. Subjects who had been exposed to COVID-19, were actively infected with it, or had recovered from it provided the deeply sampled blood TCRbeta repertoires that made up the dataset. A freely available public database, intended as a resource for researchers studying the immune response to SARS-CoV-2, is where the repertoires were released. Samples came from the ongoing ImmuneRACE study (first 160 participants) plus 1,254 subjects from 6 global collaborators. Nearly every sample came with metadata listing a de-identified subject ID, COVID-19 status, age in years and sex. Where available, HLA class I and class II types were taken from metadata supplied by the sample provider and were not determined by assay-based typing. Results the study describes overall, beyond this receptor: Clinical and demographic metadata were provided uncurated, with the amount varying by source and participant.

TCRbeta CDR3 regions were amplified from genomic DNA by means of the immunoSEQ Assay, a bias-controlled multiplex PCR. Per the authors' processing: The number of nucleated cells in each sample was estimated by amplification of reference gene primers within the assay. To quantify the absolute abundance of each unique TCRbeta CDR3 rearrangement, sequence reads were collapsed and filtered. For each sample, productive Simpson clonality was calculated by taking the square root of Simpson's diversity index across productive rearrangements. TCRdb re-hosts the immuneACCESS table, in-frame sequences only. Its copies lack some clones; in the studies checked, an unresolved V gene accounts for under half of them, and the cause for the rest is not known. That table furnishes V, J and clone size, whereas the DNA furnished D and trimming. The sample table holds 300,000 to 400,000 clones, of which 91% were seen once. Under 3.5% of the sample comes from the top ten.

From the germline V gene, CDR1 is LGHNT and CDR2 is FRNRAP. Trimming takes 3 bases from V and 1 base from J, and the germline ends sit 17 bases apart. From the cysteine through the phenylalanine, the CDR3 covers 17 amino acids. This entry keeps only the CDR3 DNA: 51 bases, framed from base 1. A second Seattle source provided samples from volunteer blood donors who had recovered from COVID-19. Whole blood was collected in K2EDTA tubes by collaborating institutions according to the institutions' own protocols. Collaborator samples were shipped for TCRbeta analysis as frozen whole blood, isolated PBMCs, or DNA extracted from either sample type.

Source material: peripheral blood. The clonotype was recovered from a woman between 18 and 30 years old who had recovered from COVID-19. The rearranged chain carries TRBV12-5 and TRBJ2-3; 6 matching bases give a weak D call of TRBD2. In nucleotide form, the sequence is TGTGCTAGTGGTTTACGGGGATCCCCGGGAGGCACAGATACGCAGTATTTT. This gives the protein CASGLRGSPGGTDTQYF.